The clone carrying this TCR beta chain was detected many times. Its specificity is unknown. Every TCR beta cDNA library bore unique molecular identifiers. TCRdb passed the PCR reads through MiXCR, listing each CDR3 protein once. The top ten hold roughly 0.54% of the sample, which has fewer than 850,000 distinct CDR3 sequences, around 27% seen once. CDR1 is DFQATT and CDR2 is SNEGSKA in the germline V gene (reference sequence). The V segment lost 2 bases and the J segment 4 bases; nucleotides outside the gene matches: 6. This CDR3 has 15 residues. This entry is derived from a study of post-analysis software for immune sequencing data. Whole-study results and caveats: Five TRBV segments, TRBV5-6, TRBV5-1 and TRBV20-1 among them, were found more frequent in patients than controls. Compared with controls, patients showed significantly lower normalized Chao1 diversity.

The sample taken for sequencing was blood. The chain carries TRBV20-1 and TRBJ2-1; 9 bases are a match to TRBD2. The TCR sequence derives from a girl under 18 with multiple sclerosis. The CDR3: CSARSGTSQYNEQFF. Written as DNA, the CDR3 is TGCAGTGCTAGATCCGGGACTAGCCAATACAATGAGCAGTTCTTC.